The 23 T cell receptor beta chains in this list originate from one sample, sequenced in a study of cytomegalovirus exposure and HLA in healthy donors. The PCR was carried out with 60 Vbeta primers and 13 Jbeta primers. The table came from immunoSEQ multiplex PCR; TCRdb's copy has only in-frame clones and leaves some out. The repertoire holds about 180,000 clones, approximately 80% seen once, with around 1.4% in the top ten. Sequencing was carried out using PBMCs. These receptors were obtained from a girl under 18 in good health and CMV-seropositive.

The genes are TRBV12-5 and TRBJ2-3, with TRBD1 matching over 9 bases. Germline lookup yields CDR1 LGHNT and CDR2 FRNRAP. The ends lost 6 bases at V and 4 bases at J; junction bases unmatched: 5. The CDR3 is made up of 14 amino acids. The chain's CDR3 is CASGNTGGSDTQYF. The CDR3 coding sequence is TGTGCTAGTGGCAATACAGGGGGCTCAGATACGCAGTATTTT.

This rearrangement joins TRBV4-3 to TRBJ2-5; no definite D call. The germline V gene has CDR1 LGHNA and CDR2 YSLEER. V shed 1 base and J shed 4 bases, with 7 bases lying between them. The CDR3 is 13 residues long. The CDR3 loop is CASSQGLRETQYF. CDR3 nucleotides: TGCGCCAGCAGCCAAGGACTGAGAGAGACCCAGTACTTC.

The chain has TRBV6-1 and TRBJ1-5; 7 bases are a match to TRBD1. V lost 7 bases, J lost 1 base, and 4 bases stayed unmatched. The CDR3 sequence is 14 residues long. The germline V gene encodes CDR1 MNHNS and CDR2 SASEGT. DNA of the CDR3: TGTGCCAGCAAGGACAGGTTGAGCAATCAGCCCCAGCATTTT. Amino acids: CASKDRLSNQPQHF.

This rearrangement joins TRBV7-9 to TRBJ2-2, with TRBD1 matching 9 bases. V was clipped by 0 bases and J by 7 bases; unmatched bases: 3. Germline CDR1 and CDR2: SEHNR and FQNEAQ (reference sequence). This CDR3 is built from 15 residues. The CDR3 DNA reads as TGTGCCAGCAGCTTAGCAACAGGGGGCCACGGGGAGCTGTTTTTT. It is translated as CASSLATGGHGELFF.

About this clone: The CDR3 does not end in the conserved phenylalanine or tryptophan, so this is likely a read error. The chain links TRBV4-1 to TRBJ1-2; D is possibly TRBD1 (5 bases). The CDR3 sequence is 14 residues long. The germline V and J ends were trimmed by 4 bases and 2 bases, with 11 bases remaining between them. CDR1 is MGHRA, CDR2 YSYEKL, per germline. The CDR3 DNA is TGCGCCAGCAGCCCCCAGGGAGGGAACTATGGCTACACCCTC. Protein sequence: CASSPQGGNYGYTL.

The J gene is TRBJ1-5, the V gene TRBV6-1; 8 bases are a match to TRBD1. Germline CDR1 and CDR2: MNHNS and SASEGT. The CDR3 sequence is 15 residues long. The ends lost 7 bases at V and 0 bases at J; junction bases unmatched: 5. The CDR3 sequence is CASTLTGDSNQPQHF. The CDR3 DNA reads as TGTGCCAGCACCTTGACAGGGGATAGCAATCAGCCCCAGCATTTT.

The rearrangement uses TRBV7-6 and TRBJ1-2; 9 positions agree with TRBD1. Germline values: CDR1 SGHVS, CDR2 FNYEAQ. The trim removed 5 bases at V and 7 bases at J, leaving 8 bases unmatched. The CDR3 loop spans 14 amino acids. CDR3 protein: CASSQLGQGFGYTF. The CDR3 DNA is TGTGCCAGCAGCCAACTCGGACAGGGGTTTGGCTACACCTTC.

This clone was found a few times. The genes are TRBV5-7 and TRBJ1-6; 7 bases are a match to TRBD1. TRBV5-7 is an ORF; its function is uncertain. Losses at the gene ends were 5 bases for V and 2 bases for J; bases not matched to a gene: 4. CDR3 size: 15 residues. The CDR3 region is CASRSDRAYNSPLHF. The CDR3 DNA reads as TGTGCCAGCAGGTCCGACAGGGCCTATAATTCACCCCTCCACTTT.

The V call is TRBV6-4, the J call TRBJ1-5; 9 nucleotides line up with TRBD1. From germline, CDR1 is MRHNA and CDR2 SNTAGT. This CDR3 comprises 17 residues. Trimming cost V 7 bases and J 7 bases; bases outside gene matches: 17. The CDR3 region is CASTSSRDRDFKQPQHF. The DNA of the CDR3 is TGTGCCAGCACCAGTTCCCGGGACAGGGATTTTAAACAGCCCCAGCATTTT.

V and J are TRBV5-6 and TRBJ1-1; D remains ambiguous. The CDR3 runs to 14 residues. Germline CDR1 reads SGHDT; CDR2 reads YYEEEE. V shed 1 base and J shed 5 bases, with 12 bases lying between them. The CDR3 DNA is TGTGCCAGCAGCTTGCGGGGTTTCGGAACTGAAGCTTTCTTT. It encodes CASSLRGFGTEAFF.

Only a few counts were recorded for this clone. The J gene is TRBJ2-1, the V gene TRBV27, with D uncertain. Looked up from germline, CDR1 is MNHEY and CDR2 is SMNVEV (reference sequence). CDR3 length equals 16 residues. Trimming removed 3 bases from V and 3 bases from J, with 15 bases in between. CDR3 in amino acids: CASSFLRSTNYNEQFF. CDR3 DNA sequence: TGTGCCAGCAGTTTCCTCAGGTCAACGAACTACAATGAGCAGTTCTTC.

The chain joins TRBV7-6 to TRBJ2-5; a possible D gene is TRBD1 (5 bases). V was cut by 0 bases and J by 5 bases, with 7 bases left in between. Germline CDR1 and CDR2: SGHVS and FNYEAQ. The CDR3 is 13 amino acids. The CDR3 DNA reads TGTGCCAGCAGCTTAGCGGCAGGGGAGACCCAGTACTTC. Translation: CASSLAAGETQYF. Using reference TRBV7-6 and TRBJ2-5 for the parts outside the CDR3, the full variable domain is GAGVSQSPRYKVTKRGQDVALRCDPISGHVSLYWYRQALGQGPEFLTYFNYEAQQDKSGLPNDRFSAERPEGSISTLTIQRTEQRDSAMYRCASSLAAGETQYFGPGTRLLVL.

V gene TRBV20-1 combines with J gene TRBJ2-5; D unresolved. Germline lookup yields CDR1 DFQATT and CDR2 SNEGSKA (reference sequence). There are 10 residues in the CDR3. The germline V and J ends were trimmed by 3 bases and 5 bases, with 4 bases remaining between them. This CDR3 is CSASIETQYF. CDR3 DNA: TGCAGTGCTAGTATCGAGACCCAGTACTTC.

This clone was seen a handful of times. V usage is TRBV4-3 and J usage is TRBJ1-2; 8 bases are a match to TRBD1. The trim removed 4 bases at V and 7 bases at J, leaving 14 bases unmatched. Looked up from germline, CDR1 is LGHNA and CDR2 is YSLEER. The CDR3 consists of 16 residues. DNA for the CDR3: TGCGCCAGCAGCCCAGAGGACAGGGTGGGGGTTAGTGGCTACACCTTC. As protein: CASSPEDRVGVSGYTF.

This clone was found once. This CDR3 is CTSSQAGGRNQPQHF. In DNA form, the CDR3 reads TGCACCAGCAGCCAAGCAGGGGGCAGGAATCAGCCCCAGCATTTT. The rearrangement joins TRBV1 to TRBJ1-5; TRBD1 reflects the table's D call only, with no check against the DNA. TRBV1 is a pseudogene segment. The CDR3 extends over 15 amino acids.

The chain couples TRBV6-4 to TRBJ2-3; TRBD2 matches 11 bases. Germline V gene lookup returns CDR1 MRHNA and CDR2 SNTAGT. The V gene end was trimmed by 3 bases and the J gene end by 4 bases; junction bases not matched to a gene: 6. The CDR3 totals 16 residues. The CDR3 sequence is CASSESGTSGSDTQYF. The DNA for the CDR3 is TGTGCCAGCAGTGAAAGTGGGACTAGCGGTTCAGATACGCAGTATTTT.

V and J are TRBV7-2 and TRBJ2-3; D not resolved. Germline V gives CDR1 SGHTA, CDR2 FQGNSA. Deletions cut 6 bases from V and 6 bases from J, with 10 bases between. The CDR3 contains 12 residues. CDR3 bases: TGTGCCAGCAGAAAGATAGTGGATACGCAGTATTTT. Translated, it gives CASRKIVDTQYF.

The rearrangement joins TRBV19 to TRBJ1-1; D is ambiguous. CDR1 is LNHDA and CDR2 is SQIVND in the germline V gene (reference sequence). V was pared by 6 bases and J by 10 bases, with 15 bases between. The CDR3 totals 12 residues. Here the CDR3 reads CASRTLRSIAFF. DNA of the CDR3: TGTGCCAGTAGAACCCTGAGGTCTATAGCTTTCTTT.

The rearrangement joins TRBV11-2 to TRBJ2-5, with 10 positions matching TRBD2. With 2 bases clipped from V and 5 bases from J, the junction kept 8 bases outside the gene matches. Germline CDR1 is SGHAT and CDR2 is FQNNGV. The CDR3 loop spans 16 amino acids. The CDR3 sequence is CASSLQAGGVRETQYF. The CDR3 DNA follows: TGTGCCAGCAGCTTACAAGCGGGAGGGGTCAGGGAGACCCAGTACTTC.

CDR3 region: CSSSYEQYF. The CDR3 region has the DNA TGCAGTTCTTCCTACGAGCAGTACTTC. The genes are TRBV20-1 and TRBJ2-7; D call uncertain. Germline assignment: CDR1 DFQATT and CDR2 SNEGSKA (reference sequence). The germline V and J ends were trimmed by 8 bases and 1 base, with 3 bases remaining between them. CDR3 size: 9 residues.

The chain carries TRBV10-2 and TRBJ1-2, with D possibly matching TRBD1 (5 bases). The CDR3 consists of 15 residues. V lost 6 bases, J lost 6 bases, and 20 bases lay in between. Per the germline V gene, CDR1 is WSHSY and CDR2 is SAAADI. Here the CDR3 reads CASRGIQTVYDGYTF. In DNA form, the CDR3 reads TGCGCCAGCAGGGGAATCCAGACAGTCTATGATGGCTACACCTTC.

A note on this clone: The same CDR3 also results from other DNA sequences found in this sample. The chain recombines TRBV5-1 with TRBJ1-1; D might be TRBD1 (6 bases). The CDR3 sequence is 13 residues long. The ends were cut back, 4 bases at V and 1 base at J, with 8 bases in the middle. From germline, CDR1 is SGHRS and CDR2 YFSETQ. CDR3 residues: CASSPQGNTEAFF. CDR3 DNA: TGCGCCAGCAGCCCACAGGGGAACACTGAAGCTTTCTTT.

The chain employs TRBV19 and TRBJ1-5; TRBD1 aligns across 9 bases. CDR3 size: 14 residues. V trimming: 3 bases; J trimming: 7 bases; junction bases outside the gene matches: 4. The V gene's germline CDR1 is LNHDA and CDR2 SQIVND (reference sequence). Here the CDR3 reads CASSIGTGRQPQHF. The CDR3 DNA reads as TGTGCCAGTAGTATTGGGACAGGGAGGCAGCCCCAGCATTTT.